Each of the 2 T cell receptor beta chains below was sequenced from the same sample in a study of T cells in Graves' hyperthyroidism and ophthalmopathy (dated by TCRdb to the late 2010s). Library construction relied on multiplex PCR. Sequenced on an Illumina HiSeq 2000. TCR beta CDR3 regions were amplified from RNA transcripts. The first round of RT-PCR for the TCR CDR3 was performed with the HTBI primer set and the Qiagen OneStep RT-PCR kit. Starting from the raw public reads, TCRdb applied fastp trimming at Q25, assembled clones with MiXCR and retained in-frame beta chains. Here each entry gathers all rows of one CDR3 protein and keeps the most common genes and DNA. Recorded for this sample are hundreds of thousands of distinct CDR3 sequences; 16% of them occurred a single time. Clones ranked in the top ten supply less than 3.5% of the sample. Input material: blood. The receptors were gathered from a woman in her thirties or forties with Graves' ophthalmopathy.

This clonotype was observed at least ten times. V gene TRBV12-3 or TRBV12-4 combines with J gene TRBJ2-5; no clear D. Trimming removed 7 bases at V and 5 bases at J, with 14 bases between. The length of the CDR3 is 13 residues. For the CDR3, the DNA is TGTGCCAGCATGGTAGGGCCCATCGAGACCCAGTACTTC. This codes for CASMVGPIETQYF.

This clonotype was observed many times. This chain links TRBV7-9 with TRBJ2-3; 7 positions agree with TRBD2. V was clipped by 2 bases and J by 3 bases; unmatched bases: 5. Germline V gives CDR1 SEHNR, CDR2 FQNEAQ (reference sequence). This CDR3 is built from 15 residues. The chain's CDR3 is CASSLRAGETDTQYF. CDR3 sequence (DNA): TGTGCCAGCAGCTTACGGGCGGGAGAAACAGATACGCAGTATTTT.